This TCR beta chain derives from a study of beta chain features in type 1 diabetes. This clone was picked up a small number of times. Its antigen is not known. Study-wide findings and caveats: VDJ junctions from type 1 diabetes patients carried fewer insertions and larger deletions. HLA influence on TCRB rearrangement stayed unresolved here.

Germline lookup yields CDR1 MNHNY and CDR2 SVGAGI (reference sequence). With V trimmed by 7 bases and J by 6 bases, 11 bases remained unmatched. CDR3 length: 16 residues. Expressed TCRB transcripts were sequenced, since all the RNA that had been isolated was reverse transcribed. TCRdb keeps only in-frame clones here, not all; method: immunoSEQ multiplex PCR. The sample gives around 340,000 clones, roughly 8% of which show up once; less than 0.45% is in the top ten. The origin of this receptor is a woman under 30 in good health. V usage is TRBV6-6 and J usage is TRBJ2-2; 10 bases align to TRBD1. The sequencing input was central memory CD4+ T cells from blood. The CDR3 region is CASTRPGQGSPGELFF. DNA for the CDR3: TGTGCCAGCACCAGACCGGGACAGGGGTCACCCGGGGAGCTGTTTTTT.